The clone carrying this TCR beta chain was counted at least ten times. Its antigen is not identified. PBMCs were derived from roughly 10 ml fresh peripheral blood. These data are taken from a study of T cells in Graves' hyperthyroidism and ophthalmopathy. Study conclusions and caveats: Model predictions of ophthalmopathy came a median 6.5 months before onset. Most thyroid clonotypes expanded above 0.001 appeared in blood too.

V was pared by 3 bases and J by 1 base, with 7 bases between. CDR1 DFQATT and CDR2 SNEGSKA come from the germline V gene (reference sequence). The CDR3 extends over 12 amino acids. Amplification of TCR beta CDR3 regions used RNA as the template. First-round RT-PCR with HTBI primers amplified the TCR CDR3 region. TCRdb re-called the multiplex PCR reads through MiXCR, storing one row per CDR3 protein. The sample lists some 420,000 distinct CDR3 sequences, roughly an eighth occurring once. Sequencing was carried out using blood. The V call is TRBV20-1, the J call TRBJ2-7; D is unresolved. The sequence was obtained from a woman between 18 and 30 years old with Graves' hyperthyroidism. CDR3 region: CSASTASYEQYF. CDR3 bases: TGCAGTGCTAGCACAGCTTCCTACGAGCAGTACTTC.